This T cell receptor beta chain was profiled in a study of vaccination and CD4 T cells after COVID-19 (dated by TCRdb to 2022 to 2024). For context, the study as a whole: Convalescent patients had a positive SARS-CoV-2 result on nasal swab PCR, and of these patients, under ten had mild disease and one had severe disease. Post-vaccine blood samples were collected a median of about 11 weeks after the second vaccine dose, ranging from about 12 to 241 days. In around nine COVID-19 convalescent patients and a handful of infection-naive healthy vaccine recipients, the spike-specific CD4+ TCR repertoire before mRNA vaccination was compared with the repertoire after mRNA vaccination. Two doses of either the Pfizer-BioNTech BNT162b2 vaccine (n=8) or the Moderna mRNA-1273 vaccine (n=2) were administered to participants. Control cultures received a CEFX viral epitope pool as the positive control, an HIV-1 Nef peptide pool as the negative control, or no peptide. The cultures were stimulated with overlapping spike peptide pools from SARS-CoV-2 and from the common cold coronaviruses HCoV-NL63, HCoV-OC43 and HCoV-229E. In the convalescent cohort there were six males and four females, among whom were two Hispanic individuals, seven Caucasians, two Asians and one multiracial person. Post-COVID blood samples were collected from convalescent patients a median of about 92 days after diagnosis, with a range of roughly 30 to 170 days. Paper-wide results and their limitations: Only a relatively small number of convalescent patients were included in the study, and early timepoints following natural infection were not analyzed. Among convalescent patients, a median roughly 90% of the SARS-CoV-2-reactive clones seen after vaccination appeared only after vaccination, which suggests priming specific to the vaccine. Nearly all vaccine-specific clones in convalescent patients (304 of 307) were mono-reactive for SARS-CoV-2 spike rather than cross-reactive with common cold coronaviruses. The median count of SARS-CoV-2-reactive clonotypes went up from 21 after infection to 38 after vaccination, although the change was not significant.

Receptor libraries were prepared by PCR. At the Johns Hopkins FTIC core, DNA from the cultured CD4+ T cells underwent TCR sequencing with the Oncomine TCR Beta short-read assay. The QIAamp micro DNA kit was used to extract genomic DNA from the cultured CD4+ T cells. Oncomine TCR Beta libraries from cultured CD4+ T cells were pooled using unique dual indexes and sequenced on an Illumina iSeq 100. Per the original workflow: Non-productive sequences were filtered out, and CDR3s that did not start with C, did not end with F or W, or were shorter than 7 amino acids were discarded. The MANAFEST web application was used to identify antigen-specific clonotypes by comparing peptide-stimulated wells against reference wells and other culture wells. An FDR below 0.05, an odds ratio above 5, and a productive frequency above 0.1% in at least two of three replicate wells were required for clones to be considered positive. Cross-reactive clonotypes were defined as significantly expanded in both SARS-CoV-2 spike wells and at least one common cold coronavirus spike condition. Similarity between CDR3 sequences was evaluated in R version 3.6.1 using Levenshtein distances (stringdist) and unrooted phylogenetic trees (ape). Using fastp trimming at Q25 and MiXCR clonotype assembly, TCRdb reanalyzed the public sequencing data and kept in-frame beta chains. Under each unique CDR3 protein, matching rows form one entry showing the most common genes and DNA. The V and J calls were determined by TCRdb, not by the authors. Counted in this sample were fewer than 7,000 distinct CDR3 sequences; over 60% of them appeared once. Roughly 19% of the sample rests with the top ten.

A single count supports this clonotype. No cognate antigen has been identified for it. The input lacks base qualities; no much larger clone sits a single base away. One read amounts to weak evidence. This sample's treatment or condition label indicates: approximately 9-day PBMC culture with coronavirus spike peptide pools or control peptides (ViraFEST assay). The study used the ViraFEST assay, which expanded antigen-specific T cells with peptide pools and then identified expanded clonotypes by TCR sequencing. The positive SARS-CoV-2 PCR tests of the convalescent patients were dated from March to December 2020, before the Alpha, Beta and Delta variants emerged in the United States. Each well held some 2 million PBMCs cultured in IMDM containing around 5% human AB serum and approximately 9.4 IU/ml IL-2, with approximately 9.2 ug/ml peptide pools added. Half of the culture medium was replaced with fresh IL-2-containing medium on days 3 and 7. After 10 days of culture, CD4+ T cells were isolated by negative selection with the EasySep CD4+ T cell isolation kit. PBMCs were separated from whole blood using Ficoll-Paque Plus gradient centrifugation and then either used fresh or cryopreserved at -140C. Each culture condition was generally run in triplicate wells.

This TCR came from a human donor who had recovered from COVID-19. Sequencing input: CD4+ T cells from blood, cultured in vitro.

The DNA reads as follows: TGTGCCAGCAGCGCCGGGACAGTCAATGAGCAGTTCTTC. This is translated as CASSAGTVNEQFF. Recombination linked TRBV7-3 to TRBJ2-1; 7 bases in the middle match TRBD1. CDR1 SGHTA and CDR2 FQGTGA were looked up in the germline V gene. Germline trimming: 5 bases from V, 6 bases from J; junction bases outside gene matches: 4. From its cysteine to its phenylalanine, the CDR3 spans 13 amino acids. The only DNA kept is the CDR3, 39 bases in frame from the first base.